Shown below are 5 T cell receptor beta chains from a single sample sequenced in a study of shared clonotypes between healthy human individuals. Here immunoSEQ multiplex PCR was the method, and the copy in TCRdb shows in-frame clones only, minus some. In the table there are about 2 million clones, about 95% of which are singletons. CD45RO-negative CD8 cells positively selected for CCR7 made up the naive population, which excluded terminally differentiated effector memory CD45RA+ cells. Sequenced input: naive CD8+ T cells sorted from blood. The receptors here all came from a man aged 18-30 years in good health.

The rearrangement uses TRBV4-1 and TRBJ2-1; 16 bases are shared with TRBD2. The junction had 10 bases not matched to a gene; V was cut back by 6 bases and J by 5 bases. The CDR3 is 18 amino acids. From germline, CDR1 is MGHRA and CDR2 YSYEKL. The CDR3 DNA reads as TGCGCCAGCAGTCCGAAGGGACTAGCGGGAGGGCTGGACAATGAGCAGTTCTTC. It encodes CASSPKGLAGGLDNEQFF.

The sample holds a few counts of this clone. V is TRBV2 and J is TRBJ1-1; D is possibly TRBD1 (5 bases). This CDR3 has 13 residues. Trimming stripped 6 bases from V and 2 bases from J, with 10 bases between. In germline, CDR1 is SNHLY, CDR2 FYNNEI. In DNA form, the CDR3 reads TGTGCCAGCAGGGACCAGGGAAACACTGAAGCTTTCTTT. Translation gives CASRDQGNTEAFF.

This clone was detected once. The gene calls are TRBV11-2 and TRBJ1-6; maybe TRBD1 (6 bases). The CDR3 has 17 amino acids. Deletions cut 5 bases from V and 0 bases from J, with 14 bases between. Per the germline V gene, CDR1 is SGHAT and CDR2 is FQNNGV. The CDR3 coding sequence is TGTGCCAGCAGCACGGGGGCAGATAGCTCCTATAATTCACCCCTCCACTTT. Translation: CASSTGADSSYNSPLHF.

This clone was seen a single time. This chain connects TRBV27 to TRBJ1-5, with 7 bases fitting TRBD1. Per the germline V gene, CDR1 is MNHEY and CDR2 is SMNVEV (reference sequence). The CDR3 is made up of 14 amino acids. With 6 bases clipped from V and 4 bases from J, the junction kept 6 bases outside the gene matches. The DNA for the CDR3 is TGTGCCAGCAGATCGACAGGGAATAATCAGCCCCAGCATTTT. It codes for CASRSTGNNQPQHF.

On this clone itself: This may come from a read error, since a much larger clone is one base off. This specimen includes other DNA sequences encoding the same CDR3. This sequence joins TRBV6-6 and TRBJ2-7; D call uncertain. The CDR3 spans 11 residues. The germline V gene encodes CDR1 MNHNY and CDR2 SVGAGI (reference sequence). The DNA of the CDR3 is TGTGCCAGCAGTTACTCCAACGAGCAGTACTTC. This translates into CASSYSNEQYF.